This TCR beta chain was identified during a study of T cell responses to AZD1222 COVID-19 vaccine. Trimming left V 0 bases short and J 3 bases short, with 8 bases between. CDR3 length equals 14 residues. Germline CDR1 SGHTA, CDR2 FQGNSA. Study-level results: Clonal diversity was possibly underestimated, and the donors were mostly white British, with more females.

Sequencing used immunoSEQ multiplex PCR; TCRdb keeps in-frame clones, though not all of them. The sample has 110,000 to 150,000 clones, 80% to 90% seen once. Concerning this clone itself: Its antigen is unidentified.

This specimen was peripheral blood, taken on day 0 of AZD1222 vaccination. The clonotype originates from an adult in good health. The V and J genes are TRBV7-2 and TRBJ2-5; D is uncertain. CDR3 coding DNA: TGTGCCAGCAGCTTAGCTAGCCTTAAAGAGACCCAGTACTTC. Its translation: CASSLASLKETQYF. The variable domain in full, with the rest retrieved from reference TRBV7-2 and TRBJ2-5, is GAGVSQSPSNKVTEKGKDVELRCDPISGHTALYWYRQSLGQGLEFLIYFQGNSAPDKSGLPSDRFSAERTGGSVSTLTIQRTQQEDSAVYLCASSLASLKETQYFGPGTRLLVL.